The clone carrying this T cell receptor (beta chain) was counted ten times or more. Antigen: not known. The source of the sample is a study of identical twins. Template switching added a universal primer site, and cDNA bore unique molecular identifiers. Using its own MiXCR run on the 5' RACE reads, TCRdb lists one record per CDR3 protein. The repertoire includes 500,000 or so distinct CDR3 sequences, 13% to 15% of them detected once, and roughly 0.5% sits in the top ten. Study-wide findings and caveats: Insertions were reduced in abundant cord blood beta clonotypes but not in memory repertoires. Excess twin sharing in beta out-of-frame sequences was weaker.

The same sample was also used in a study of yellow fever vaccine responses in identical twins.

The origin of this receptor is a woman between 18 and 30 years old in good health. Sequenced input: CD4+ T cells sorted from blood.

Here the CDR3 reads CASSSTGTGNYEQYF. The CDR3 DNA sequence: TGCGCCAGCAGCTCCACCGGGACAGGGAACTACGAGCAGTACTTC. The genes are TRBV5-1 and TRBJ2-7; 9 nucleotides agree with TRBD1. The germline V gene has CDR1 SGHRS and CDR2 YFSETQ. J lost 3 bases, V lost 3 bases, and 7 bases had no gene match. The CDR3 totals 15 residues.